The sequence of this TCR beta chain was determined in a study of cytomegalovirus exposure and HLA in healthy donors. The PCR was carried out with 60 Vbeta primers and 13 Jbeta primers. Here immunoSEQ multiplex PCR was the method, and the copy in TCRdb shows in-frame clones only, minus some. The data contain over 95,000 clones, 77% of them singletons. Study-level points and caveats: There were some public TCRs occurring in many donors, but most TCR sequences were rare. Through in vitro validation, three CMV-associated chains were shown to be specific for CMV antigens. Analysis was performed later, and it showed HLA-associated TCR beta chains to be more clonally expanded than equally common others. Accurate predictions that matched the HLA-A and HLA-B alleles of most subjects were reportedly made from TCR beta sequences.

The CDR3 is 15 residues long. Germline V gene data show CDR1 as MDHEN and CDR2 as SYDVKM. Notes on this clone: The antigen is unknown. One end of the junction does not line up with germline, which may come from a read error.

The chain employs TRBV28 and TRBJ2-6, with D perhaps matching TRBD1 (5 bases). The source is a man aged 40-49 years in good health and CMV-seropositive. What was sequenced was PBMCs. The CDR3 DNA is TGTGCCAGCAGTTCGGGTCCCTCTGGGGCCAACGGCCTGACTTTC. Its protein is CASSSGPSGANGLTF.